This T cell receptor beta chain was sequenced during a study of blood T cell repertoires in COVID-19. Study background: The study drew acute and convalescent COVID-19 samples from the United States, Italy and Spain. Nucleic acid was either cDNA or gDNA, and it came from T cells, B-cell-depleted T cells, or PBMCs.

The ends lost 2 bases at V and 0 bases at J; junction bases unmatched: 7. The V gene's germline CDR1 is SNHLY and CDR2 FYNNEI. This CDR3 has 18 residues. Only in-frame clones appear in the TCRdb table, and some are missing; sequencing was by immunoSEQ multiplex PCR. The data contain roughly 43,000 clones, 70% to 90% of them singletons. This clonotype was sampled from a human donor in a cohort sampled during active COVID-19. The donor label of this sample is uncertain. The chain joins TRBV2 to TRBJ1-4, with 9 bases identical to TRBD1. Sequences were obtained from peripheral blood. The CDR3 reads CASSELDRGIATNEKLFF. The CDR3 nucleotides read TGTGCCAGCAGTGAACTGGACAGGGGAATTGCAACTAATGAAAAACTGTTTTTT.